This T cell receptor beta chain was recovered during a study of T cell responses to AZD1222 COVID-19 vaccine. Clones were sequenced by immunoSEQ multiplex PCR, and TCRdb holds only the in-frame ones, with some missing. The data show around 120,000 clones, with roughly 84% seen just once and 17% held by the top ten. This CDR3 has 13 residues. V lost 2 bases and J 5 bases, leaving 9 bases between the germline ends. Germline CDR1 reads SGHNT; CDR2 reads YENEEA. Whether given at about 4 or about 12 weeks, second doses were pooled. This clone has only one observation. The antigen remains undetermined. The study's findings and limits: Seropositive at baseline were only a handful of AZD1222 recipients. White British ancestry dominated among donors, who included more females, and clonal diversity was possibly underestimated.

The source is an adult who received the AZD1222 COVID-19 vaccine. This chain links TRBV11-3 with TRBJ1-1; D call uncertain. The sample consisted of peripheral blood, taken 28 days after the second AZD1222 dose. The chain's CDR3 is CASSLYGDTEAFF. The CDR3 nucleotides are TGTGCCAGCAGCTTATACGGGGATACTGAAGCTTTCTTT.